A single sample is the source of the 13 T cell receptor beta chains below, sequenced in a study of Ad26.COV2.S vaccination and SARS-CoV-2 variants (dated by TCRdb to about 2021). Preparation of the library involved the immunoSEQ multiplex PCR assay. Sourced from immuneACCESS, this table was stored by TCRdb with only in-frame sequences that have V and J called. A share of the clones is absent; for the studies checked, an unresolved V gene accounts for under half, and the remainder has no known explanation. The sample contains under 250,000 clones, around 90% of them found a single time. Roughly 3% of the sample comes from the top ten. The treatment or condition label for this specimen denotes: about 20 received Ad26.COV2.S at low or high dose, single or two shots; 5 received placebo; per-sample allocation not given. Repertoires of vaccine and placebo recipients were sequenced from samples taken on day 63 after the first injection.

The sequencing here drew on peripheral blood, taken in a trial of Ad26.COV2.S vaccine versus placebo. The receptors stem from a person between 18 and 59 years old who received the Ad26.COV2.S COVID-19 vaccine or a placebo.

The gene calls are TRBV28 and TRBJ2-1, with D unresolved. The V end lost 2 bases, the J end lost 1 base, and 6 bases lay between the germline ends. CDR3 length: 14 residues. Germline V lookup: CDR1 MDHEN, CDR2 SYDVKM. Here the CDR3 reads CASSLAPSYNEQFF. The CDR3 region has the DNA TGTGCCAGCAGTTTAGCGCCTTCCTACAATGAGCAGTTCTTC. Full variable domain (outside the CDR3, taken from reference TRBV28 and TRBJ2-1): DVKVTQSSRYLVKRTGEKVFLECVQDMDHENMFWYRQDPGLGLRLIYFSYDVKMKEKGDIPEGYSVSREKKERFSLILESASTNQTSMYLCASSLAPSYNEQFFGPGTRLTVL.

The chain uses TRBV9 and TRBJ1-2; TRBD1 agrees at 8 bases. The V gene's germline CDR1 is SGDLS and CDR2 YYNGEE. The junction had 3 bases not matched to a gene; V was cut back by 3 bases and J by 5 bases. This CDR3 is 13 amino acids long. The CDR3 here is CASSDDRGYGYTF. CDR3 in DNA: TGTGCCAGCAGCGATGACAGGGGTTATGGCTACACCTTC.

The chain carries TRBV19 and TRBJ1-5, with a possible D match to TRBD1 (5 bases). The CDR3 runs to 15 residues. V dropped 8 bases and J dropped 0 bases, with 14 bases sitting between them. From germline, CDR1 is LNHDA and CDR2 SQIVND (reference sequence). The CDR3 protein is CASSQGDLSNQPQHF. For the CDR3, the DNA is TGTGCCAGTTCGCAGGGAGATCTTAGCAATCAGCCCCAGCATTTT.

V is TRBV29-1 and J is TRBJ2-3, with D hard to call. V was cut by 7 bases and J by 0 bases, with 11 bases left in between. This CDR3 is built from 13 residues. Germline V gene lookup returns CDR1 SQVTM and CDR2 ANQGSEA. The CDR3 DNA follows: TGCAGCGCCGAGGATCTGAGCACAGATACGCAGTATTTT. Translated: CSAEDLSTDTQYF.

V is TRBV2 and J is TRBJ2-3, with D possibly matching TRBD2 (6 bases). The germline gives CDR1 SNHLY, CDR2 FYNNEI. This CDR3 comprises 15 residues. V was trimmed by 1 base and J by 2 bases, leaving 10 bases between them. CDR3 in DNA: TGTGCCAGCAGTGAAGTGAGCGGGCACACAGATACGCAGTATTTT. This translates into CASSEVSGHTDTQYF.

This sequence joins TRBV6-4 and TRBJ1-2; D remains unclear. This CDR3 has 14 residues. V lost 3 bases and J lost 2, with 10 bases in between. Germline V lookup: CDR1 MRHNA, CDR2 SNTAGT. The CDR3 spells CASSENDKNYGYTF. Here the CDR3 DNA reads TGTGCCAGCAGTGAAAACGACAAGAACTATGGCTACACCTTC.

CDR3 region: CASSQDNGEEAFF. The CDR3 DNA is TGCGCCAGCAGCCAAGATAACGGGGAGGAAGCTTTCTTT. The rearrangement uses TRBV4-3 and TRBJ1-1; no definite D call. This CDR3 spans 13 amino acids. Looked up from germline, CDR1 is LGHNA and CDR2 is YSLEER. The V gene lost 0 bases and the J gene lost 8 bases, with 10 bases spanning the gap.

The CDR3 bases are TGTGCCAGCAGTAAAACCGGGACAGGGGGCGCGAGAGACACTGAAGCTTTCTTT. Translating it yields CASSKTGTGGARDTEAFF. The chain recombines TRBV7-9 with TRBJ1-1; TRBD1 aligns across 12 bases. The CDR3 runs 18 residues. After removal of 6 bases from V and 3 bases from J, the junction contained 14 bases not matched to a gene. The V gene's germline CDR1 is SEHNR and CDR2 FQNEAQ (reference sequence).

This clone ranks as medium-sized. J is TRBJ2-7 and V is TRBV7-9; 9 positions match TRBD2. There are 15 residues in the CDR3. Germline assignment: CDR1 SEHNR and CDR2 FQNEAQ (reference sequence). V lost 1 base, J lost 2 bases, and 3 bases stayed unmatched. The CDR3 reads CASSLGAGGPYEQYV. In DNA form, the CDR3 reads TGTGCCAGCAGCTTAGGAGCGGGAGGACCCTACGAGCAGTACGTC.

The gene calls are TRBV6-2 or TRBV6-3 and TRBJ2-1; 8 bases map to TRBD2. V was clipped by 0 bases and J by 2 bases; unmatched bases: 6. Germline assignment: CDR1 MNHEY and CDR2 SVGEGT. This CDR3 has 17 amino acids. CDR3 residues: CASSYSERGGPYNEQFF. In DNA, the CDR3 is TGTGCCAGCAGTTACTCGGAACGGGGGGGCCCCTACAATGAGCAGTTCTTC.

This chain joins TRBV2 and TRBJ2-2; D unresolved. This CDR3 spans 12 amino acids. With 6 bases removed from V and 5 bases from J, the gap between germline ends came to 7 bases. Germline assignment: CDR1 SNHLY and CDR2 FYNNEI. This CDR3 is CASRMGTGELFF. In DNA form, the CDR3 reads TGTGCCAGCAGAATGGGGACCGGGGAGCTGTTTTTT.

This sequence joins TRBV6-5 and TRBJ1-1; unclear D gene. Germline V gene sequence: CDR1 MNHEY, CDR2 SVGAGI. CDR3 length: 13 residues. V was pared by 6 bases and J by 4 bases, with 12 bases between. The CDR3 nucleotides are TGTGCCAGCAGCCAAAACGGGGTCACTGAAGCTTTCTTT. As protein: CASSQNGVTEAFF.

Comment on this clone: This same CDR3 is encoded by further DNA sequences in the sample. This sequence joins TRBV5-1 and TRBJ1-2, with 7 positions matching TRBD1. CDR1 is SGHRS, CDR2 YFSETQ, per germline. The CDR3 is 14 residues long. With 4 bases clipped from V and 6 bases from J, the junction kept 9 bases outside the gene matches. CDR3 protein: CASSLADRVDGYTF. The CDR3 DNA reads TGCGCCAGCAGCCTGGCCGACAGGGTGGATGGCTACACCTTC.